Listed below are T cell receptor beta chains from one sample, sequenced in a study of metastatic and nonmetastatic thyroid tumors. TCRdb called clones again from the PCR reads with MiXCR. Here the sample spans some 15,000 clones, around 22% being singletons. The sequenced material came from adjacent normal tissue. These receptors were obtained from a female donor with papillary thyroid cancer or a benign thyroid nodule (not recorded which). Some clones in this sample may be carry-over from other donors' samples. The conserved cysteine and the conserved F or W are not part of the CDR3 here. Some rows mark clone size as missing; the rest say once, few, many or name a class of expanded clone.

j_call v_call clone_size cdr3_aa
TRBJ2-1 TRBV5-1 few ASSPGTIAGINEQF
TRBJ2-7 TRBV20-1 few SGNRIGGSAYEQY
TRBJ2-1 TRBV29-1 - SVESPERESYNEQF
TRBJ2-3 TRBV5-5 medium-sized ASSDLDRGTTDTQY
TRBJ2-2 TRBV7-9 - ASRAGQANTGELF
TRBJ2-1 TRBV5-1 few ASSFLGLAGGSYNEQF
TRBJ2-5 TRBV2 - ASIDVLDSAQETQY
TRBJ1-6 TRBV20-1 - SAREGGGDSPLH
TRBJ1-2 TRBV6-1 many ASSRALLYGYT
TRBJ1-1 TRBV20-1 once SARNEGPLLIYTEAF
TRBJ1-5 TRBV19 - ASSLDRAFNQPQH
TRBJ2-3 TRBV20-1 few SARPPRTGVTDTQY
TRBJ1-2 TRBV11-2 few ASSLDPLNYGYT
TRBJ2-2 TRBV20-1 - SAPGLAGGPGELF
TRBJ1-3 TRBV11-2 few ASSHEPGNTIY
TRBJ2-5 TRBV19 - ASTGSTKETQY
TRBJ1-5 TRBV20-1 once SARLYGRPNQPQH
TRBJ1-3 TRBV19 few ASSHNTARSGNTIY
TRBJ1-5 TRBV14 few ASSQARDRGRSNQPQH
TRBJ2-5 TRBV5-1 once ASSLRGGLGETQY
TRBJ2-7 TRBV7-2 few ASSVGAGTVYEQY
TRBJ1-2 TRBV20-1 - SARDPGPQVLDGYT
TRBJ1-2 TRBV7-3 - ASSLQPNYGYT
TRBJ1-5 TRBV12-3/TRBV12-4 - ASSPGQGGVQPQH
TRBJ2-1 TRBV20-1 - SAWVEINEQF
TRBJ2-7 TRBV20-1 - SARGPRKGGPTYEQY
TRBJ2-5 TRBV30 - AWSVRRAETQY
TRBJ2-5 TRBV20-1 - SARVWGSPETQY
TRBJ2-7 TRBV11-2 - ASSFRGGTTFGEQY
TRBJ2-7 TRBV28 few ASRLTPGTGGYEQY
TRBJ1-4 TRBV5-1 few ASSSTVATNEKLF
TRBJ2-7 TRBV6-2/TRBV6-3 few ASSYLGGSLPHEQY
TRBJ2-3 TRBV2 - ASSEQDRADTQY
TRBJ2-3 TRBV11-2 - ASSLGQAFPDTQY
TRBJ1-3 TRBV12-3/TRBV12-4 many ASSFGGKNTIY
TRBJ1-5 TRBV20-1 - SARNDRGLGQPQH
TRBJ2-1 TRBV11-3 - ASGPGLPRYNEQF
TRBJ2-2 TRBV20-1 - SASQGGGATGELF
TRBJ2-7 TRBV20-1 - SARQGQVAYEQY
TRBJ1-4 TRBV4-2 - ASRTGVQFNEKLF
TRBJ2-7 TRBV20-1 - SAPRTTGCYYEQY
TRBJ2-7 TRBV7-2 few ASSFLSEQY
TRBJ2-7 TRBV20-1 - SARDSGPWPGEQY
TRBJ1-1 TRBV20-1 - SAIGQTNTEAF
TRBJ2-7 TRBV20-1 - SATKSGTVSYEQY